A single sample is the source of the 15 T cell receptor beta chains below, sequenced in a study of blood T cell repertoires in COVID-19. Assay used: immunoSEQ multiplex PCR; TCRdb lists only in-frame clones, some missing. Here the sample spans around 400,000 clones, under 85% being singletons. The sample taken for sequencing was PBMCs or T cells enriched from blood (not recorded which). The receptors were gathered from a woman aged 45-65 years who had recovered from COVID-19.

The CDR3 reads CASSKLAGQETQYF. The CDR3 bases are TGCGCCAGCAGCAAACTAGCGGGTCAAGAGACCCAGTACTTC. The chain recombines TRBV5-1 with TRBJ2-5; 9 positions agree with TRBD2. In germline, CDR1 is SGHRS, CDR2 YFSETQ. The trim removed 4 bases at V and 2 bases at J, leaving 3 bases unmatched. The length of the CDR3 is 14 residues.

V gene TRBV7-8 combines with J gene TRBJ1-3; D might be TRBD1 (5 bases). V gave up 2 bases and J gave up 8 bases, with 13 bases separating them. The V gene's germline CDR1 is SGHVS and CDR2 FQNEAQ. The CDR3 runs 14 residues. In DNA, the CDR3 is TGTGCCAGCAGCTTAACCCACCAAGGGGACACCATATATTTT. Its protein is CASSLTHQGDTIYF. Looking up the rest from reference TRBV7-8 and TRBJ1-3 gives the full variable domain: GAGVSQSPRYKVAKRGQDVALRCDPISGHVSLFWYQQALGQGPEFLTYFQNEAQLDKSGLPSDRFFAERPEGSVSTLKIQRTQQEDSAVYLCASSLTHQGDTIYFGEGSWLTVV.

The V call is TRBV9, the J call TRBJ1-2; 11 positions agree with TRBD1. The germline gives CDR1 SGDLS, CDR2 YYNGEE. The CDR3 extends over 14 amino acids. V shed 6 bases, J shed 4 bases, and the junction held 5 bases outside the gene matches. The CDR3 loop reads CASTLGQGGYGYTF. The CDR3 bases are TGTGCCAGCACTCTGGGACAGGGGGGCTATGGCTACACCTTC. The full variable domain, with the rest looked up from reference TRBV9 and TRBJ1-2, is DSGVTQTPKHLITATGQRVTLRCSPRSGDLSVYWYQQSLDQGLQFLIQYYNGEERAKGNILERFSAQQFPDLHSELNLSSLELGDSALYFCASTLGQGGYGYTFGSGTRLTVV.

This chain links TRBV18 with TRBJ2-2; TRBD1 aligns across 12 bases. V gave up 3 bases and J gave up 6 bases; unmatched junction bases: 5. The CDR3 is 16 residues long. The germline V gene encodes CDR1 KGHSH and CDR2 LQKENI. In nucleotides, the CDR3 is TGTGCCAGCTCACCGGGGACAGGGGGCCACGCCGGGGAGCTGTTTTTT. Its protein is CASSPGTGGHAGELFF.

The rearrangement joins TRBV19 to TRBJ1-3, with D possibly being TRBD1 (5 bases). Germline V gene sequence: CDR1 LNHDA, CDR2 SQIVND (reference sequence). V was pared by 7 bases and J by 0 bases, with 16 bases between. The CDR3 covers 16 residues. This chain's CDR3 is CASTDRPQGSGNTIYF. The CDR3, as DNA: TGTGCCAGTACTGACAGACCCCAAGGCTCTGGAAACACCATATATTTT.

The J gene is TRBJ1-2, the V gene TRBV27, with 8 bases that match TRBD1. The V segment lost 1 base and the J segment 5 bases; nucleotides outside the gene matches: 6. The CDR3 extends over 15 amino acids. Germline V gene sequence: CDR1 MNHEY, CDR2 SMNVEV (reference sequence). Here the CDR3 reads CASSLFPGGIYGYTF. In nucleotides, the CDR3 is TGTGCCAGCAGTTTATTCCCAGGGGGCATATATGGCTACACCTTC.

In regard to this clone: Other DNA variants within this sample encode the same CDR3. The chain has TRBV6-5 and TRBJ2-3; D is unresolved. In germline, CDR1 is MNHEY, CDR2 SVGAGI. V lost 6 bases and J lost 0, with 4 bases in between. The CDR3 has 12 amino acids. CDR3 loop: CASSPSTDTQYF. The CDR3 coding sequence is TGTGCCAGCAGCCCGAGCACAGATACGCAGTATTTT.

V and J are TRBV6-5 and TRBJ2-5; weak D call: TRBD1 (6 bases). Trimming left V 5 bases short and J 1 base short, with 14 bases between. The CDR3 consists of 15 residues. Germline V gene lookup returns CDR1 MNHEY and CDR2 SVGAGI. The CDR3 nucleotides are TGTGCCAGCAGTAAGGGTCGGGACACCCAAGAGACCCAGTACTTC. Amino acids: CASSKGRDTQETQYF.

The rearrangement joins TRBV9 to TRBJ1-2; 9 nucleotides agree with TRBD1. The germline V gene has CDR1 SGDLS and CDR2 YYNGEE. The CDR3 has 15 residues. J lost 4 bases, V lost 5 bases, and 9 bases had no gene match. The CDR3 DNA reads TGTGCCAGCAGGAAAGGACAGGGGCACCCCTATGGCTACACCTTC. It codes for CASRKGQGHPYGYTF.

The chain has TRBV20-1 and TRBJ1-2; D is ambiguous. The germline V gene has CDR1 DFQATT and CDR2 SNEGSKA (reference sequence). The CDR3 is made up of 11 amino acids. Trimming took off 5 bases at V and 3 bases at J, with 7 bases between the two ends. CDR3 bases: TGCAGTGCTCTGCAGGACTATGGCTACACCTTC. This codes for CSALQDYGYTF.

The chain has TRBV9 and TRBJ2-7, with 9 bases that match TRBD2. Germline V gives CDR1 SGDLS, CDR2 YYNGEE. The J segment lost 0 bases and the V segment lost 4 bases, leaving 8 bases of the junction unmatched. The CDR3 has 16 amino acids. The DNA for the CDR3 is TGTGCCAGCAGCCCCGGGATAGCGGGGGTCTCCTACGAGCAGTACTTC. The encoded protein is CASSPGIAGVSYEQYF.

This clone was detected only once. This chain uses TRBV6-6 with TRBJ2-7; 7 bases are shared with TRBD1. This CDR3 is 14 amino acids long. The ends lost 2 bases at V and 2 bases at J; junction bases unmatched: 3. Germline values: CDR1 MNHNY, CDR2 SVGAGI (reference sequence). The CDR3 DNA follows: TGTGCCAGCAGTTACAGGGACAGCCCCTACGAGCAGTACTTC. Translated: CASSYRDSPYEQYF.

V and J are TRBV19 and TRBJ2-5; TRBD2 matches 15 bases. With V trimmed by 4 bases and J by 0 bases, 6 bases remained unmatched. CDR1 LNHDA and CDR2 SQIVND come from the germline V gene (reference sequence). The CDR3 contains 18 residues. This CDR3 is CASSTTGTSGGYQETQYF. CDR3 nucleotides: TGTGCCAGTAGTACTACCGGGACTAGCGGGGGGTACCAAGAGACCCAGTACTTC.

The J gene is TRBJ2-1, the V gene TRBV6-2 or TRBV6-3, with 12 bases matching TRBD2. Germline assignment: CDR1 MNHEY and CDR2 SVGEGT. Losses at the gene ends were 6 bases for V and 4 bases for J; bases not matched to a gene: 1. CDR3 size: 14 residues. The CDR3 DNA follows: TGTGCCAGCAGCACTAGCGGGGGGTACAATGAGCAGTTCTTC. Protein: CASSTSGGYNEQFF.

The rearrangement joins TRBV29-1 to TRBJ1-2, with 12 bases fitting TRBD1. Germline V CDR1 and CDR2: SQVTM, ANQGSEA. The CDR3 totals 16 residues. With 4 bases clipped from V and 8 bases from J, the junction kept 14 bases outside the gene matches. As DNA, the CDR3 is TGCAGCGTTGCCAGGTCCCGGGACAGGGGGCTTCGGGGCTACACCTTC. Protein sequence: CSVARSRDRGLRGYTF.